This TCR beta chain was captured in a study of blood T cells in healthy people across ages (dated by TCRdb to between 2014 and 2016). Background on the whole study: In model experiments, roughly one uniquely barcoded TCR beta cDNA molecule per two T cells was captured by template switching. The donors were divided into four age groups: young (average around 16 years), middle-aged (approximately 41), aged (approximately 59) and long-lived (roughly 82). To avoid experimental bias, donors of different ages were randomly spread across the sequencing lanes. Using the same blood draw, the study looked at two additional independent replicas of 1 million unique cDNA reads for two donors, one aged 18 to 30 and the other aged 80 or older. Using deep sequencing normalized with unique cDNA molecular identifiers, the study measured how TCR beta repertoire diversity changes with age.

In the case of this clonotype: There is no known antigen for this receptor. No base-level quality is on record; no much larger clone is a single base apart.

The donors were 40 or so Caucasian individuals from Russia, aged roughly 6 to 100 years, who were systemically healthy. Each donor gave 8.5 to 10 milliliters of peripheral blood, collected into EDTA-treated Vacutainer tubes. Ficoll-Paque density-gradient centrifugation was used to isolate PBMCs, with at least 7 million obtained per sample. Total RNA, at least 5 micrograms per sample, was extracted from PBMCs with Trizol reagent. The percentages of naive CD45RAhigh/CD27high T cells were determined by flow cytometry on a PBMC aliquot from every donor. The CDR3 runs 13 amino acids, cysteine and phenylalanine included. The CDR3 DNA has 39 bases and is translated from base 1. For CDR1 and CDR2, the germline V gene lists SQVTM and ANQGSEA. The germline V and J ends show losses of 0 bases and 3 bases respectively, and no gene match explains 1 base of the junction. What the work shows at the level of the full study, not this receptor alone: Observed TCR beta diversity correlated strongly with the percentage of naive T cells measured by flow cytometry. As age increased, observed TCR beta diversity per million T cells dropped in a roughly linear way, and a significant reduction was already evident by age 40. Because profiling used bulk unsorted PBMCs, naive and antigen-experienced compartments could not be compared conclusively. Total diversity estimates from one million sequenced T cells were considered lower bounds and underestimates. Compared with the aged group, the long-lived group had more naive CD4+ T cells, fewer expanded clones and increased TCR diversity, a pattern suggesting age selection. Because donor CMV infection status was unknown, age-related changes in expanded clonotypes were potentially confounded.

Libraries came from 5' RACE. The second PCR ran for roughly 7 to 12 cycles and used a J-beta primer mix along with a sample-barcoded 5' primer. A unique molecular identifier was introduced onto each TCR beta cDNA molecule by a template-switch 5' adaptor carrying 12 random nucleotides. Each sample yielded at least 3 million CDR3-containing paired-end reads. The Mint cDNA synthesis kit, primed by a TRBC-specific oligonucleotide, was used to synthesize first-strand cDNA from all RNA. After uracil-DNA glycosylase treatment, a first 18-cycle PCR used universal primers M1SS and BC2_uni_R on all cDNA. On the study's bioinformatics: Each sample was normalized by randomly selecting 1 million high-quality reads, each carrying a distinct molecular identifier. Instead of being binned into consensus sequences, reads that shared molecular identifiers were thrown out. MiTCR, set to a Q25 quality threshold and the strictest error-elimination algorithm, was used for CDR3 identification, clonotype clustering and error correction. A nonparametric unseen species model using Euler transformation provided a lower-bound estimate of total TCR beta diversity. TCRdb handled the public reads itself, with Q25 trimming in fastp and clone calling in MiXCR, and kept productive beta chains. Every distinct CDR3 protein forms one entry, paired with its most common genes and DNA. V and J calls and clone size were set by TCRdb, not the authors. Here the sample has some 1.8 million distinct CDR3 sequences; 35% to 50% occur a single time. The ten largest account for 23% of the sample.

Recombination connected TRBV29-1 to TRBJ1-2; 7 middle bases align to TRBD1. Sample: blood. The sequence was obtained from a human donor in good health. The nucleotides read TGCAGCGTTGAAGACAGGGGGTACTATGGCTACACCTTC. It encodes CSVEDRGYYGYTF. The reference TRBV29-1 and TRBJ1-2 proteins fill in what lies around the CDR3, so the full variable domain reads SAVISQKPSRDICQRGTSLTIQCQVDSQVTMMFWYRQQPGQSLTLIATANQGSEATYESGFVIDKFPISRPNLTFSTLTVSNMSPEDSSIYLCSVEDRGYYGYTFGSGTRLTVV.